The 25 T cell receptor beta chains below were found in one sample sequenced in a study of early T cells in non-severe SARS-CoV-2 infection. TCRdb called the 5' RACE reads again in MiXCR, with one record for every CDR3 protein. The table includes under 70,000 distinct CDR3 sequences, roughly 10% detected once. The sample was whole blood. The source of these receptors is an adult who was a healthcare worker with PCR-confirmed SARS-CoV-2 infection or an uninfected control (not recorded which).

The gene calls are TRBV5-4 and TRBJ2-1; D possibly corresponds to TRBD2 (5 bases). V was pared by 0 bases and J by 9 bases, with 10 bases between. The germline V gene encodes CDR1 SGHNT and CDR2 YYREEE (reference sequence). The CDR3 runs to 13 residues. CDR3 sequence (DNA): TGTGCCAGCAGCTTGGTACTGGGGAGTGAGCAGTTCTTC. Its protein is CASSLVLGSEQFF.

This clonotype has more than one count but fewer than ten. V gene TRBV7-9 combines with J gene TRBJ1-6, with a weak D call TRBD1 (6 bases). The germline gives CDR1 SEHNR, CDR2 FQNEAQ (reference sequence). Trimming removed 5 bases at V and 7 bases at J, with 12 bases between. The CDR3 totals 14 residues. The CDR3 reads CASSRDTENSPLHF. The CDR3 DNA sequence: TGTGCCAGCAGCCGGGACACGGAGAATTCACCCCTCCACTTT. Filled out from reference TRBV7-9 and TRBJ1-6, the complete variable domain reads DTGVSQNPRHKITKRGQNVTFRCDPISEHNRLYWYRQTLGQGPEFLTYFQNEAQLEKSRLLSDRFSAERPKGSFSTLEIQRTEQGDSAMYLCASSRDTENSPLHFGNGTRLTVT.

In its sample, this clonotype was seen many times. This chain connects TRBV19 to TRBJ1-2; no firm D call. Per the germline V gene, CDR1 is LNHDA and CDR2 is SQIVND (reference sequence). V was clipped by 3 bases and J by 5 bases, with 10 bases between them. This CDR3 has 13 amino acids. The CDR3 nucleotides are TGTGCCAGTAGTATCGGGAACACATATGGCTACACCTTC. It translates to CASSIGNTYGYTF.

This clonotype rates as medium-sized. The V call is TRBV11-1, the J call TRBJ2-1, with unresolved D. V was pared by 1 base and J by 8 bases, with 18 bases between. Germline values: CDR1 SGHAT, CDR2 FQDESV (reference sequence). The CDR3 runs to 16 residues. CDR3 in amino acids: CASSLGGWVVRDEQFF. CDR3 DNA: TGTGCCAGCAGCTTAGGTGGGTGGGTAGTTAGGGATGAGCAGTTCTTC.

The table lists this clonotype with many counts. CDR3 DNA: TGCAGTGCTAGAGGGGAGGGCGGGAGATCAGATGAGCAGTTCTTC. Protein product: CSARGEGGRSDEQFF. The rearrangement uses TRBV20-1 and TRBJ2-1; 7 nucleotides align to TRBD2. Germline trimming cut 1 base from V and 8 bases from J; bases unmatched to any gene: 11. The CDR3 is made up of 15 amino acids. From germline, CDR1 is DFQATT and CDR2 SNEGSKA (reference sequence).

In DNA, the CDR3 is TGTGCCAGCAGCGTAGGACATGCCTCCTACAATGAGCAGTTCTTC. Its protein product is CASSVGHASYNEQFF. This chain connects TRBV9 to TRBJ2-1; D ambiguous. Trimming took off 0 bases at V and 0 bases at J, with 7 bases between the two ends. The CDR3 has 15 amino acids. From germline, CDR1 is SGDLS and CDR2 YYNGEE.

The chain carries TRBV29-1 and TRBJ2-7, with 9 bases aligning to TRBD1. The ends lost 0 bases at V and 5 bases at J; junction bases unmatched: 8. CDR3 length equals 15 residues. The V gene's germline CDR1 is SQVTM and CDR2 ANQGSEA. CDR3 loop: CSVEEAGQGIDEQYF. CDR3 bases: TGCAGCGTTGAAGAGGCAGGACAGGGGATCGACGAGCAGTACTTC.

This clonotype was seen many times. This chain joins TRBV12-3 or TRBV12-4 and TRBJ1-6; no firm D call. The CDR3 is 12 residues long. Trimming took off 3 bases at V and 7 bases at J, with 4 bases between the two ends. CDR3: CASSFPNSPLHF. In nucleotides, the CDR3 is TGTGCCAGCAGTTTCCCAAATTCACCCCTCCACTTT.

This clonotype was observed a handful of times. This chain links TRBV20-1 with TRBJ2-7; 14 positions match TRBD2. Germline V gene lookup returns CDR1 DFQATT and CDR2 SNEGSKA (reference sequence). J gave up 2 bases and V 2 bases, and 5 bases lay outside the gene matches. The CDR3 totals 16 residues. The CDR3 DNA follows: TGCAGTGCTAGACCCGGGACTAGCGGGGGCCCCTACGAGCAGTACTTC. This sequence encodes CSARPGTSGGPYEQYF.

The table lists this clonotype with a few counts. The rearrangement uses TRBV5-5 and TRBJ2-3, with a tentative D call TRBD2 (5 bases). Germline V gene data show CDR1 as SGHKS and CDR2 as YYEKEE (reference sequence). Deletions cut 0 bases from V and 0 bases from J, with 11 bases between. The CDR3 loop spans 16 amino acids. Written as DNA, the CDR3 is TGTGCCAGCAGCTTGGTGCTCGGAGGCAGCACAGATACGCAGTATTTT. Protein: CASSLVLGGSTDTQYF.

At least ten counts were recorded for this clonotype. This chain links TRBV7-2 with TRBJ2-5; tentatively, D is TRBD2 (7 bases). The CDR3 extends over 15 amino acids. CDR1 SGHTA and CDR2 FQGNSA come from the germline V gene. V was shortened by 4 bases and J by 5 bases, with 17 bases between the two germline ends. CDR3 in amino acids: CASSYNGGLGETQYF. The CDR3 DNA reads as TGTGCCAGCAGCTACAACGGGGGGCTGGGGGAGACCCAGTACTTC. The complete variable domain, with remaining parts taken from reference TRBV7-2 and TRBJ2-5, reads GAGVSQSPSNKVTEKGKDVELRCDPISGHTALYWYRQSLGQGLEFLIYFQGNSAPDKSGLPSDRFSAERTGGSVSTLTIQRTQQEDSAVYLCASSYNGGLGETQYFGPGTRLLVL.

The chain carries TRBV29-1 and TRBJ2-7; TRBD2 agrees at 10 bases. V was pared by 1 base and J by 7 bases, with 7 bases of the junction left unmatched. This CDR3 region has 14 residues. CDR1 SQVTM and CDR2 ANQGSEA come from the germline V gene. This CDR3 is CSVEVAGGGYEQYF. CDR3 nucleotides: TGCAGCGTTGAAGTAGCGGGAGGAGGATATGAGCAGTACTTC.

The chain carries TRBV20-1 and TRBJ2-5; 11 nucleotides align to TRBD2. V shed 1 base, J shed 6 bases, and the junction held 7 bases outside the gene matches. Germline CDR1 reads DFQATT; CDR2 reads SNEGSKA (reference sequence). This CDR3 is 15 amino acids long. CDR3 amino acids: CSARATSGSRKTQYF. CDR3 nucleotide sequence: TGCAGTGCTAGAGCTACTAGCGGGAGTAGGAAGACCCAGTACTTC.

The sample holds many counts of this clonotype. The rearrangement links TRBV2 to TRBJ2-7, with 8 bases fitting TRBD1. This CDR3 has 12 residues. Germline values: CDR1 SNHLY, CDR2 FYNNEI. The DNA of the CDR3 is TGTGCAAGCCGGACAGGGCCCTACGAGCAGTACTTC. Amino acids: CASRTGPYEQYF.

The count of this clonotype is one. The V call is TRBV6-1, the J call TRBJ2-5; D gene unclear. CDR1 and CDR2 from the germline V gene are MNHNS and SASEGT. V was clipped by 1 base and J by 4 bases, with 19 bases between them. The CDR3 has 17 amino acids. The CDR3 DNA follows: TGTGCCAGCAGTGAAGGCCTGGGGTGGGAAACTCTAGAGACCCAGTACTTC. Translation gives CASSEGLGWETLETQYF.

This clonotype was recorded at least ten times. The chain uses TRBV30 and TRBJ1-3; perhaps TRBD1 as D (5 bases). Trimming took off 0 bases at V and 2 bases at J, with 17 bases between the two ends. The CDR3 runs 17 residues. Germline CDR1 is GTSNPN and CDR2 is SVGIG (reference sequence). The CDR3 sequence is CAWSVQRVRGTGNTIYF. The CDR3, as DNA: TGTGCCTGGAGTGTACAGAGGGTTCGGGGGACTGGAAACACCATATATTTT.

The chain joins TRBV4-1 to TRBJ2-5; TRBD2 might be the D (5 bases). CDR1 and CDR2 from the germline V gene are MGHRA and YSYEKL. Trimming removed 0 bases from V and 5 bases from J, with 10 bases in between. This CDR3 region has 14 residues. The CDR3 region has the DNA TGCGCCAGCAGCCAAGATGACGGGGAGGAGACCCAGTACTTC. It codes for CASSQDDGEETQYF.

This clonotype was recorded many times. V is TRBV12-3 or TRBV12-4 and J is TRBJ1-2; D gene ambiguous. Trimming stripped 5 bases from V and 4 bases from J, with 14 bases between. This CDR3 contains 14 residues. CDR3 residues: CASSPGRRSYGYTF. CDR3 bases: TGTGCCAGCAGTCCCGGCCGACGGAGCTATGGCTACACCTTC.

This clonotype was counted at least ten times. The chain uses TRBV5-1 and TRBJ2-7, with D possibly matching TRBD2 (6 bases). With 4 bases removed from V and 2 bases from J, the gap between germline ends came to 13 bases. The CDR3 is 14 amino acids. Per the germline V gene, CDR1 is SGHRS and CDR2 is YFSETQ. The CDR3 reads CASSDGGPTYEQYF. CDR3 bases: TGCGCCAGCAGCGACGGAGGGCCTACCTACGAGCAGTACTTC. The full variable domain, completed using reference TRBV5-1 and TRBJ2-7, is KAGVTQTPRYLIKTRGQQVTLSCSPISGHRSVSWYQQTPGQGLQFLFEYFSETQRNKGNFPGRFSGRQFSNSRSEMNVSTLELGDSALYLCASSDGGPTYEQYFGPGTRLTVT.

This clonotype appeared many times. For the CDR3, the DNA is TGCGCCAGCAGTGAGTCTAGCGGGAGGGCTTTCAATCTGTTCTTC. This translates into CASSESSGRAFNLFF. The genes are TRBV10-1 and TRBJ2-1, with 11 nucleotides matching TRBD2. Germline trimming cut 0 bases from V and 15 bases from J; bases unmatched to any gene: 10. Germline V lookup: CDR1 WNHNN, CDR2 SYGVQD (reference sequence). The CDR3 loop spans 15 amino acids.

This clonotype was picked up many times. V is TRBV7-9 and J is TRBJ1-1; no firm D call. This CDR3 has 12 residues. The germline gives CDR1 SEHNR, CDR2 FQNEAQ (reference sequence). Trimming took off 5 bases at V and 1 base at J, with 5 bases between the two ends. The CDR3 bases are TGTGCCAGCAGCCGACAGAACACTGAAGCTTTCTTT. Its translation is CASSRQNTEAFF.

This clonotype was detected a few times. The chain combines TRBV7-9 with TRBJ1-3; 8 positions match TRBD1. The CDR3 spans 16 residues. Germline lookup yields CDR1 SEHNR and CDR2 FQNEAQ (reference sequence). Losses at the gene ends were 6 bases for V and 0 bases for J; bases not matched to a gene: 7. The CDR3 region is CASRPLDRDSGNTIYF. CDR3 sequence (DNA): TGTGCCAGCAGACCCTTGGACAGGGACTCTGGAAACACCATATATTTT. The whole variable domain, remainder taken from reference TRBV7-9 and TRBJ1-3, is DTGVSQNPRHKITKRGQNVTFRCDPISEHNRLYWYRQTLGQGPEFLTYFQNEAQLEKSRLLSDRFSAERPKGSFSTLEIQRTEQGDSAMYLCASRPLDRDSGNTIYFGEGSWLTVV.

This clonotype was seen ten or more times. V and J are TRBV7-6 and TRBJ1-5, with TRBD1 as a possible D gene (5 bases). The CDR3 totals 13 residues. Trimming pared 5 bases from V and 6 bases from J, leaving 11 bases between. Germline V CDR1 and CDR2: SGHVS, FNYEAQ. This CDR3 is CASSLNGGQPQHF. The CDR3, as DNA: TGTGCCAGCAGCCTGAACGGGGGTCAGCCCCAGCATTTT.

This clonotype was recorded at least ten times. This chain connects TRBV11-2 to TRBJ1-1; D is unclear. The V and J ends lost 6 bases and 4 bases respectively, with 9 bases between them. The CDR3 is 12 residues long. Germline V gene sequence: CDR1 SGHAT, CDR2 FQNNGV. This CDR3 reads CASSYKGTEAFF. As DNA, the CDR3 is TGTGCCAGCAGTTATAAGGGCACTGAAGCTTTCTTT.

This clonotype was seen many times. This chain joins TRBV20-1 and TRBJ2-1; the D gene is possibly TRBD2 (6 bases). Trimming took 5 bases from V and 8 from J, leaving 10 bases between them. The CDR3 has 11 residues. The germline V gene has CDR1 DFQATT and CDR2 SNEGSKA (reference sequence). In DNA, the CDR3 is TGCAGTGCTGAGGAGGGGCATGAGCAGTTCTTC. Its protein is CSAEEGHEQFF.